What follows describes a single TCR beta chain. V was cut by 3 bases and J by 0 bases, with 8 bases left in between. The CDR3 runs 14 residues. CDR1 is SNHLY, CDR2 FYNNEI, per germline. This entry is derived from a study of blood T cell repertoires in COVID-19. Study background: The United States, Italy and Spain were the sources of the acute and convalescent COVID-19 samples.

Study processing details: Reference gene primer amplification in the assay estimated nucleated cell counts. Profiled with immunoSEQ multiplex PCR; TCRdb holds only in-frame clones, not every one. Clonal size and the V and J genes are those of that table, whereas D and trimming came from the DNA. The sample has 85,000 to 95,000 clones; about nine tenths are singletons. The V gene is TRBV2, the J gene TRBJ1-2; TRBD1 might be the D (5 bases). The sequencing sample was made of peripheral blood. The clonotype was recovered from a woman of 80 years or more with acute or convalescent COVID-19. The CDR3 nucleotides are TGTGCCAGCAGTGACGCAGGGACTAACTATGGCTACACCTTC. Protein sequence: CASSDAGTNYGYTF.